One and the same sample provided the 30 T cell receptor beta chains below, sequenced in a study of blood T cell repertoires in COVID-19. Repertoires were generated with immunoSEQ multiplex PCR, while TCRdb's copy carries only in-frame clones and drops some. The data contain 100,000 to 150,000 clones, approximately 91% of them seen just once; the ten biggest clones take up approximately 1%. The sample taken for sequencing was peripheral blood. These receptors all stem from a woman of 80 years or more with acute or convalescent COVID-19.

The CDR3 DNA follows: TGTGCCACCAAAACAGGGGGAAACACCATATATTTT. It encodes CATKTGGNTIYF. The rearrangement links TRBV6-6 to TRBJ1-3, with D tentatively TRBD1 (6 bases). V was cut by 10 bases and J by 4 bases, with 11 bases left in between. From germline, CDR1 is MNHNY and CDR2 SVGAGI (reference sequence). CDR3 length equals 12 residues.

The chain employs TRBV6-2 or TRBV6-3 and TRBJ1-5; D unresolved. Germline CDR1 reads MNHEY; CDR2 reads SVGEGT. Between the trimmed V and J ends, which lost 2 bases and 2 bases, there was a span of 7 bases. The CDR3 sequence is 14 residues long. Here the CDR3 DNA reads TGTGCCAGCAGTTACATCGGGGGCAATCAGCCCCAGCATTTT. Amino acid sequence: CASSYIGGNQPQHF.

The chain recombines TRBV10-3 with TRBJ2-1, with 15 bases aligning to TRBD2. The V segment lost 4 bases and the J segment 10 bases; nucleotides outside the gene matches: 5. This CDR3 contains 15 residues. Germline-derived CDR1 and CDR2 are ENHRY and SYGVKD. The CDR3: CAISAGLAGGREQFF. CDR3 nucleotides: TGTGCCATCAGTGCGGGACTAGCGGGGGGTAGAGAGCAGTTCTTC.

This clone was recorded only once. V gene TRBV7-2 combines with J gene TRBJ2-3; 7 bases align to TRBD1. The CDR3 loop spans 15 amino acids. Germline V lookup: CDR1 SGHTA, CDR2 FQGNSA. The J segment lost 1 base and the V segment lost 4 bases, leaving 5 bases of the junction unmatched. The CDR3 spells CASSWRQGGTDTQYF. As DNA, the CDR3 is TGTGCCAGCAGCTGGCGACAGGGCGGCACAGATACGCAGTATTTT. The full variable domain, with the rest looked up from reference TRBV7-2 and TRBJ2-3, is GAGVSQSPSNKVTEKGKDVELRCDPISGHTALYWYRQSLGQGLEFLIYFQGNSAPDKSGLPSDRFSAERTGGSVSTLTIQRTQQEDSAVYLCASSWRQGGTDTQYFGPGTRLTVL.

The chain joins TRBV5-1 to TRBJ1-4, with a possible D match to TRBD1 (5 bases). The CDR3 extends over 17 amino acids. V lost 2 bases to trimming and J lost 0 bases, with 14 bases between them. CDR1 SGHRS and CDR2 YFSETQ come from the germline V gene. CDR3 amino acids: CASSFLGLSATNEKLFF. CDR3 nucleotide sequence: TGCGCCAGCAGCTTTTTGGGGCTCTCTGCAACTAATGAAAAACTGTTTTTT.

The J gene is TRBJ2-5, the V gene TRBV4-2, with 9 bases matching TRBD1. The ends lost 4 bases at V and 5 bases at J; junction bases unmatched: 5. The CDR3 length is 14 residues. Per germline, CDR1 LGHNA and CDR2 YNFKEQ. The CDR3: CASSRGGTGETQYF. CDR3 bases: TGTGCCAGCAGCCGGGGGGGGACAGGGGAGACCCAGTACTTC.

The V and J genes are TRBV6-1 and TRBJ2-7; no clear D gene. V was shortened by 1 base and J by 5 bases, with 9 bases between the two germline ends. The CDR3 sequence is 13 residues long. Per the germline V gene, CDR1 is MNHNS and CDR2 is SASEGT. As DNA, the CDR3 is TGTGCCAGCAGTGAAGGGCTAGTTCACGAGCAGTACTTC. Protein sequence: CASSEGLVHEQYF.

The V gene is TRBV19, the J gene TRBJ2-5, with 8 bases matching TRBD1. Germline CDR1 and CDR2: LNHDA and SQIVND (reference sequence). The CDR3 length is 14 residues. The ends lost 9 bases at V and 5 bases at J; junction bases unmatched: 11. This CDR3 reads CASSDRGNGETQYF. The CDR3 region has the DNA TGTGCCAGCAGTGACAGGGGTAATGGCGAGACCCAGTACTTC.

The V and J genes are TRBV3-1 (or the pseudogene TRBV3-2) and TRBJ2-3, with D maybe TRBD1 (5 bases). Germline V gene lookup returns CDR1 LGHDT and CDR2 YNNKEL (reference sequence). This CDR3 spans 15 amino acids. V was shortened by 6 bases and J by 3 bases, with 16 bases between the two germline ends. The CDR3 DNA reads as TGTGCCAGCAGACTCGAAGGTCAGGGTACAGATACGCAGTATTTT. This sequence encodes CASRLEGQGTDTQYF.

The chain combines TRBV6-5 with TRBJ1-2; D gene unclear. The CDR3 runs to 14 residues. Germline CDR1 is MNHEY and CDR2 is SVGAGI. The V end was cut by 8 bases, the J end by 5 bases, with 18 bases between. The CDR3 coding sequence is TGTGCCAGCCCCAGAGGGAGCGGGCGTTATGGCTACACCTTC. It is translated as CASPRGSGRYGYTF.

This clone was seen a handful of times. The rearrangement joins TRBV5-1 to TRBJ2-1; D is perhaps TRBD1 (6 bases). The CDR3 consists of 13 residues. Between the trimmed V and J ends, which lost 2 bases and 8 bases, there was a span of 11 bases. Germline CDR1 and CDR2: SGHRS and YFSETQ. In DNA form, the CDR3 reads TGCGCCAGCAGCTTAACAGGGCGGGATGAGCAGTTCTTC. Translation: CASSLTGRDEQFF.

The chain has TRBV5-6 and TRBJ1-6, with D hard to call. Germline V gives CDR1 SGHDT, CDR2 YYEEEE. The ends were cut back, 0 bases at V and 14 bases at J, with 9 bases in the middle. The CDR3 has 12 residues. For the CDR3, the DNA is TGTGCCAGCAGCTTGGTCGGGGAAACCCTCCACTTT. Amino acids: CASSLVGETLHF.

This chain joins TRBV5-1 and TRBJ2-5; a weak D match, TRBD2 (5 bases). V was shortened by 0 bases and J by 6 bases, with 9 bases between the two germline ends. The germline V gene has CDR1 SGHRS and CDR2 YFSETQ. This CDR3 is built from 13 residues. The chain's CDR3 is CASSLAGEKTQYF. The CDR3 coding sequence is TGCGCCAGCAGCTTGGCCGGGGAAAAGACCCAGTACTTC.

This rearrangement joins TRBV4-1 to TRBJ1-6; tentatively, D is TRBD1 (5 bases). From germline, CDR1 is MGHRA and CDR2 YSYEKL. V was trimmed by 5 bases and J by 5 bases, leaving 13 bases between them. This CDR3 comprises 15 residues. CDR3 sequence: CASSEDTYNNSPLHF. Here the CDR3 DNA reads TGCGCCAGCAGCGAGGACACATACAATAATTCACCCCTCCACTTT.

The sample holds one count of this clone. The chain carries TRBV5-1 and TRBJ1-2; TRBD1 might be the D (6 bases). CDR3 length: 13 residues. Trimming took 4 bases from V and 9 from J, leaving 16 bases between them. Germline loops: CDR1 SGHRS, CDR2 YFSETQ. CDR3 region: CASSPRGGVSYTF. The CDR3 nucleotides are TGCGCCAGCAGCCCCCGGGGGGGCGTAAGCTACACCTTC.

J is TRBJ2-1 and V is TRBV4-2; D is undetermined. V lost 4 bases and J lost 3, with 10 bases in between. Germline values: CDR1 LGHNA, CDR2 YNFKEQ. This CDR3 has 14 residues. The CDR3 nucleotides are TGTGCCAGCAGCCTGGCACAGAGCTACAATGAGCAGTTCTTC. Encoded protein: CASSLAQSYNEQFF.

This clone was detected only once. The CDR3 coding sequence is TGTGCCACCAGTTTGAGGCGGGGAGATGGCAATGAGCAGTTCTTC. Translation gives CATSLRRGDGNEQFF. The chain employs TRBV24-1 and TRBJ2-1, with D possibly TRBD2 on 6 matching bases. The germline gives CDR1 KGHDR, CDR2 SFDVKD. V was trimmed by 6 bases and J by 6 bases, leaving 17 bases between them. This CDR3 comprises 15 residues.

This clone was counted once. The chain combines TRBV5-1 with TRBJ2-3; possibly TRBD2 for D (6 bases). This CDR3 is built from 16 residues. V shed 1 base and J shed 2 bases, with 14 bases lying between them. Germline V lookup: CDR1 SGHRS, CDR2 YFSETQ. DNA of the CDR3: TGCGCCAGCAGCTTGAGTACGTGGGGACTCACAGATACGCAGTATTTT. It translates to CASSLSTWGLTDTQYF.

CDR3: CASSIGTVGKTQYF. In DNA, the CDR3 is TGCGCCAGCAGCATTGGGACAGTAGGAAAGACCCAGTACTTC. This sequence joins TRBV5-1 and TRBJ2-5, with 7 bases lining up with TRBD1. V lost 4 bases to trimming and J lost 6 bases; unmatched junction nucleotides: 9. This CDR3 contains 14 residues. The germline V gene encodes CDR1 SGHRS and CDR2 YFSETQ.

The rearrangement uses TRBV5-1 and TRBJ1-6, with D hard to call. In germline, CDR1 is SGHRS, CDR2 YFSETQ. Trimming took 5 bases from V and 4 from J, leaving 7 bases between them. CDR3 size: 13 residues. CDR3 sequence reads: CASRQSYNSPLHF. CDR3 nucleotides: TGCGCCAGCAGACAGAGTTATAATTCACCCCTCCACTTT.

In regard to this clone: The junction departs from germline at one end; a sequencing error may be responsible. The chain has TRBV5-4 and TRBJ2-2, with 11 positions matching TRBD1. This CDR3 spans 13 amino acids. Germline values: CDR1 SGHNT, CDR2 YYREEE (reference sequence). CDR3 sequence: CASSLVGQGGLFF. The CDR3, as DNA: TGTGCCAGCAGCTTGGTGGGACAGGGGGGGCTGTTTTTT.

The rearrangement uses TRBV5-1 and TRBJ2-3; 10 positions match TRBD2. CDR3 length: 15 residues. Germline values: CDR1 SGHRS, CDR2 YFSETQ. Trimming took 2 bases from V and 6 from J; bases not matched to a gene: 6. The DNA of the CDR3 is TGCGCCAGCAGCTTCCAGCGGGGGGGGGCGGATACGCAGTATTTT. It yields the protein CASSFQRGGADTQYF.

The genes are TRBV28 and TRBJ2-1, with D unclear. The CDR3 runs 16 residues. V was trimmed by 6 bases and J by 0 bases, leaving 15 bases between them. Per the germline V gene, CDR1 is MDHEN and CDR2 is SYDVKM. Here the CDR3 DNA reads TGTGCCAGCAGGTCGATGACGGCTAGCTCCTACAATGAGCAGTTCTTC. Encoded protein: CASRSMTASSYNEQFF.

The CDR3 DNA reads as TGTGCCAGCAGCTTAGGGACAGGGGGGAAGACCCAGTACTTC. Its translation is CASSLGTGGKTQYF. This chain links TRBV11-2 with TRBJ2-5; 10 bases are a match to TRBD1. The J segment lost 6 bases and the V segment lost 1 base, leaving 2 bases of the junction unmatched. The CDR3 covers 14 residues. Germline V gene lookup returns CDR1 SGHAT and CDR2 FQNNGV.

The chain couples TRBV5-1 to TRBJ2-5; D possibly corresponds to TRBD1 (5 bases). The germline gives CDR1 SGHRS, CDR2 YFSETQ. V gave up 4 bases and J gave up 2 bases, with 18 bases separating them. The CDR3 extends over 16 amino acids. CDR3 nucleotide sequence: TGCGCCAGCAGCCTGGGATTCCAGGGTAATCAAGAGACCCAGTACTTC. Its translation is CASSLGFQGNQETQYF.

The genes are TRBV7-9 and TRBJ2-2; 7 nucleotides line up with TRBD1. From germline, CDR1 is SEHNR and CDR2 FQNEAQ (reference sequence). Trimming took 4 bases from V and 1 from J; bases not matched to a gene: 6. CDR3 length: 16 amino acids. CDR3 in DNA: TGTGCCAGCAGCTCTTATCGGGACAGGAACACCGGGGAGCTGTTTTTT. As protein: CASSSYRDRNTGELFF.

This chain joins TRBV11-2 and TRBJ2-5, with TRBD2 as a possible D gene (6 bases). Between the trimmed V and J ends, which lost 5 bases and 5 bases, there was a span of 18 bases. This CDR3 comprises 15 residues. The germline CDR1 and CDR2 sequences are SGHAT and FQNNGV. The DNA of the CDR3 is TGTGCCAGCAGCCACCGCCAGACTAGTATGGAGACCCAGTACTTC. It yields the protein CASSHRQTSMETQYF.

This chain uses TRBV5-1 with TRBJ2-1; D gene unclear. The CDR3 is 15 amino acids. The V end lost 1 base, the J end lost 0 bases, and 8 bases lay between the germline ends. The germline V gene encodes CDR1 SGHRS and CDR2 YFSETQ. CDR3 region: CASSLSGISYNEQFF. Here the CDR3 DNA reads TGCGCCAGCAGCTTGAGTGGCATCTCCTACAATGAGCAGTTCTTC.

This rearrangement joins TRBV4-3 to TRBJ1-5, with TRBD1 as a possible D gene (5 bases). The CDR3 loop spans 14 amino acids. The ends were cut back, 3 bases at V and 6 bases at J, with 12 bases in the middle. Germline V gene sequence: CDR1 LGHNA, CDR2 YSLEER. CDR3 nucleotides: TGCGCCAGCAGCCAGATGGGGAGGGGTCAGCCCCAGCATTTT. Its translation: CASSQMGRGQPQHF.

The chain employs TRBV7-3 and TRBJ1-1, with D uncertain. The CDR3 spans 13 residues. Germline V CDR1 and CDR2: SGHTA, FQGTGA. V gave up 3 bases and J gave up 1 base, with 6 bases separating them. The chain's CDR3 is CASSFRSNTEAFF. Here the CDR3 DNA reads TGTGCCAGCAGCTTTAGATCGAACACTGAAGCTTTCTTT.